This T cell receptor beta chain was retrieved from a study of post-analysis software for immune sequencing data. As concerns this clonotype: Its antigen is not identified.

This CDR3 region has 15 residues. CDR1 and CDR2 (germline): LGHNA, YSLEER. Trimming cost V 0 bases and J 3 bases, with 8 bases left between them. Study conclusions and caveats: A handful of TRBV segments appeared more often in patients than in controls, and TRBV5-6, TRBV5-1 and TRBV20-1 were among these.

Incorporated into the TCR beta cDNA libraries were unique molecular identifiers, which served to reduce PCR and sequencing biases. TCRdb called the PCR reads again in MiXCR, with one record for every CDR3 protein. The sample has about 500,000 distinct CDR3 sequences, roughly 45% seen once. The origin of this receptor is a girl between 10 and 17 years old with multiple sclerosis. The chain uses TRBV4-3 and TRBJ1-4, with D maybe TRBD1 (6 bases). Sequenced input: blood. This CDR3 is CASSQDRGPNEKLFF. DNA for the CDR3: TGCGCCAGCAGCCAAGACAGGGGTCCTAATGAAAAACTGTTTTTT.